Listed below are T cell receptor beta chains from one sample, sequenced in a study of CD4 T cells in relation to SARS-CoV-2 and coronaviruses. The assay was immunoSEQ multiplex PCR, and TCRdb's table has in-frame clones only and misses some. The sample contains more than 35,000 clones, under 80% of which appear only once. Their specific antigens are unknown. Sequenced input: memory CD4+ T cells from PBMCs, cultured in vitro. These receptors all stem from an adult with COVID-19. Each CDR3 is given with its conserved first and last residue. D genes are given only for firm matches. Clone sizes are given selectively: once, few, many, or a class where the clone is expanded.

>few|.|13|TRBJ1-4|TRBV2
CASRGRSGEKLFF
TGTGCCAGCAGGGGGCGCTCGGGGGAAAAACTGTTTTTT
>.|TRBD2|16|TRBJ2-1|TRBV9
CASSGETSGDYNEQFF
TGTGCCAGCAGCGGGGAGACTAGCGGGGACTACAATGAGCAGTTCTTC
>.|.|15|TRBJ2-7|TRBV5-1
CASSPRPGSPYEQYF
TGCGCCAGCAGCCCCCGACCGGGCTCCCCCTACGAGCAGTACTTC
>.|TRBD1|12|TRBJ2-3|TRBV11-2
CASSSTGNTQYF
TGTGCCAGCAGCTCGACAGGGAATACGCAGTATTTT
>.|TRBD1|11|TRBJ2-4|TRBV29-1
CSVEDPQGEYF
TGCAGCGTTGAAGATCCCCAGGGGGAGTACTTC
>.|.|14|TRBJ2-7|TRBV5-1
CASSLSGYPYEQYF
TGCGCCAGCAGCTTGTCAGGGTACCCCTACGAGCAGTACTTC
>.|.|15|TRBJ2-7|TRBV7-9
CASSPRTDPTYEQYF
TGTGCCAGCAGCCCACGGACAGACCCAACCTACGAGCAGTACTTC
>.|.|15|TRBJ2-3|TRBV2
CASNELGGYTDTQYF
TGTGCCAGCAACGAGCTAGGGGGGTACACAGATACGCAGTATTTT
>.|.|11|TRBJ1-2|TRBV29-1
CSVEDGIGYTF
TGCAGCGTTGAAGACGGGATAGGCTACACCTTC
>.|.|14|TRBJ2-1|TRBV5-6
CASSLSATYNEQFF
TGTGCCAGCAGCTTATCAGCGACCTACAATGAGCAGTTCTTC
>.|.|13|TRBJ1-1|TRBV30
CAWSVGLPGSAFF
TGTGCCTGGAGTGTAGGCTTACCAGGGTCGGCTTTCTTT
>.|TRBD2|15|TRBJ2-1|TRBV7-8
CASSSEAGSHNEQFF
TGTGCCAGCAGCTCGGAAGCGGGATCGCACAATGAGCAGTTCTTC
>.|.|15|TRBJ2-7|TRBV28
CASSLGTLSSYEQYF
TGTGCCAGCAGTTTAGGGACTTTGAGCTCCTACGAGCAGTACTTC
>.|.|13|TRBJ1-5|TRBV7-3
CASSLSAHQPQHF
TGTGCCAGCAGCTTAAGTGCCCATCAGCCCCAGCATTTT
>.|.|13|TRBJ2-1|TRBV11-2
CASSDKGLLRSFF
TGTGCCAGCAGCGACAAAGGACTTCTACGTTCGTTCTTC
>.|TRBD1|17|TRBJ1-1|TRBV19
CASSGRDRFFLNTEAFF
TGTGCCAGTAGTGGTCGGGACAGGTTTTTCCTGAACACTGAAGCTTTCTTT
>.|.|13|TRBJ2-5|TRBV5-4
CASSDQQGETQYF
TGTGCCAGCAGCGATCAACAGGGAGAGACCCAGTACTTC
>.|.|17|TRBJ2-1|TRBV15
CATSKNDWRDGDNEQFF
TGTGCCACCAGCAAAAACGATTGGCGGGACGGGGACAATGAGCAGTTCTTC
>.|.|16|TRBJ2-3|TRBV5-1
CASSLRETGSTDTQYF
TGCGCCAGCAGCTTGCGGGAGACAGGTAGCACAGATACGCAGTATTTT
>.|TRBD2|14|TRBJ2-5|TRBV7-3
CASSLGTSGEVQYF
TGTGCCAGCAGCTTAGGGACTAGCGGAGAGGTCCAGTACTTC
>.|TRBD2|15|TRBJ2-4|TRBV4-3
CASSPVSGSINIQYF
TGCGCCAGCAGCCCCGTTAGCGGGAGTATCAACATTCAGTACTTC
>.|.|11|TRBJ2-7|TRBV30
CAWGRNYEQYF
TGTGCCTGGGGACGGAACTACGAGCAGTACTTC
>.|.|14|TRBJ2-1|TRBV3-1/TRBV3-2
CASSHWSDYNEQFF
TGTGCCAGCAGCCACTGGTCGGACTACAATGAGCAGTTCTTC
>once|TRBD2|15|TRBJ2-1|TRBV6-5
CASSRGLAGSNEQFF
TGTGCCAGCAGCCGCGGACTAGCGGGATCCAATGAGCAGTTCTTC
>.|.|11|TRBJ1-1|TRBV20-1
CSATVTTEAFF
TGCAGTGCCACCGTAACCACTGAAGCTTTCTTT
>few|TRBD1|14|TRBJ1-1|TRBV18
CASSPGQGYTEAFF
TGTGCCAGCTCACCAGGACAGGGGTACACTGAAGCTTTCTTT
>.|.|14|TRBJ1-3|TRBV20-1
CSASPPYSGNTIYF
TGCAGTGCTAGTCCCCCGTACTCTGGAAACACCATATATTTT
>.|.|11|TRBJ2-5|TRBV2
CASPGQETQYF
TGTGCCAGCCCAGGACAAGAGACCCAGTACTTC
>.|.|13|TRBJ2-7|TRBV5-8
CASRTGGWKEQYF
TGTGCCAGCCGTACGGGCGGGTGGAAAGAGCAGTACTTC
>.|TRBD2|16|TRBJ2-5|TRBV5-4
CASSWGVGGPVETQYF
TGTGCCAGCAGCTGGGGGGTGGGAGGGCCGGTAGAGACCCAGTACTTC
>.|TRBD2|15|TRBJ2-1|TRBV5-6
CASSLGLAGVNEQFF
TGTGCCAGCAGCCTCGGACTAGCGGGAGTCAATGAGCAGTTCTTC
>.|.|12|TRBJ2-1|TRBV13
CASSLVLNEQFF
TGTGCCAGCAGCTTAGTTCTAAATGAGCAGTTCTTC
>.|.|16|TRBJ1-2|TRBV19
CASATPDGGRKYGYTF
TGTGCCAGCGCGACTCCGGACGGGGGGCGTAAATATGGCTACACCTTC
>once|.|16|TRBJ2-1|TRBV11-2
CASSLVEGIRGGEQFF
TGTGCCAGCAGCTTAGTAGAGGGGATTAGGGGAGGAGAGCAGTTCTTC
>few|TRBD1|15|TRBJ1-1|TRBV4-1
CASSQQGAARTEAFF
TGCGCCAGCAGCCAACAGGGGGCGGCGCGGACTGAAGCTTTCTTT
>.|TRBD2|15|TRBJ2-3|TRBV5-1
CASSLLASGANTQYF
TGCGCCAGCAGCTTGCTTGCTAGCGGGGCAAATACGCAGTATTTT
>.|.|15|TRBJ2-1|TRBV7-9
CASSQEGGPWDEQFF
TGTGCCAGCAGCCAAGAGGGGGGCCCCTGGGATGAGCAGTTCTTC
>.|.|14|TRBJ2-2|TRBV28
CASSRQSNTGELFF
TGTGCCAGCAGTCGACAGTCGAACACCGGGGAGCTGTTTTTT
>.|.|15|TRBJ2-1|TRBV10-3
CAITSSREGVYEQFF
TGTGCCATCACCTCTTCGAGGGAGGGGGTGTATGAGCAGTTCTTC
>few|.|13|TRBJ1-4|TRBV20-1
CSASPGTNEKLFF
TGCAGTGCTAGTCCAGGGACTAATGAAAAACTGTTTTTT
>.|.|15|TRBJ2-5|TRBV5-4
CASLPSANPLETQYF
TGTGCCAGCCTTCCTAGCGCGAATCCCCTAGAGACCCAGTACTTC
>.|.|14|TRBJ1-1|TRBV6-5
CASSKQTAKTEAFF
TGTGCCAGCAGTAAGCAGACGGCGAAGACTGAAGCTTTCTTT
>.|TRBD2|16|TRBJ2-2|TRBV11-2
CASSWGLAGNTGELFF
TGTGCCAGCAGCTGGGGACTAGCGGGCAACACCGGGGAGCTGTTTTTT
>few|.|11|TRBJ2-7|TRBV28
CASEPIYEQYF
TGTGCCAGCGAGCCGATCTACGAGCAGTACTTC
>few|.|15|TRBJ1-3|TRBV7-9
CASSLDSSWGNTIYF
TGTGCCAGCAGCTTAGACAGTTCATGGGGAAACACCATATATTTT
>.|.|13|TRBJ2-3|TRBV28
CASSKQGPDTQYF
TGTGCCAGCAGCAAGCAGGGACCAGATACGCAGTATTTT
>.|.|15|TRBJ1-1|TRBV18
CASSPPNRQAAEAFF
TGTGCCAGCTCACCACCGAATCGACAGGCGGCTGAAGCTTTCTTT
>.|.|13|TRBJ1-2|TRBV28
CASSFRGSYGYTF
TGTGCCAGCAGTTTCCGGGGGTCCTATGGCTACACCTTC
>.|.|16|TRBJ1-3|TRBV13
CASSPRDVYSGNTIYF
TGTGCCAGCAGCCCCCGGGACGTTTACTCTGGAAACACCATATATTTT